This is a list of T cell receptor beta chains from one sample in a study of T cell changes during pregnancy in multiple sclerosis. Assay: immunoSEQ multiplex PCR; the TCRdb copy retains only in-frame clones and omits some. The data hold 50,000 to 60,000 clones, with roughly 91% observed a single time. The sample was CD4+ T cells from peripheral blood mononuclear cells, taken in the second trimester of pregnancy. The origin of the receptors is a female donor with multiple sclerosis, enrolled in a pregnancy study. Both conserved end residues are part of each CDR3. Each record gives: J gene, V gene, D gene, clone size, CDR3 protein, CDR3 DNA. The D gene is left open where the match is weak. Size is stated for part of the rows, as once, few or many counts, or as a class when the clone is expanded.

>TRBJ1-2|TRBV11-1|TRBD1|NA
CASSSPGQPNYGYTF
TGTGCCAGCAGCTCCCCGGGACAGCCTAACTATGGCTACACCTTC
>TRBJ1-3|TRBV25-1|NA|NA
CASSSHGGVSGNTIYF
TGTGCCAGCAGTTCCCACGGAGGTGTTTCTGGAAACACCATATATTTT
>TRBJ1-6|TRBV5-1|NA|once
CASSFGQLYNSPLHF
TGCGCCAGCAGCTTCGGACAGCTCTATAATTCACCCCTCCACTTT
>TRBJ2-7|TRBV28|NA|NA
CASSFPGYYEQYF
TGTGCCAGCAGTTTCCCAGGGTACTACGAGCAGTACTTC
>TRBJ2-2|TRBV27|NA|NA
CASSYLRHTKKTTGELFF
TGTGCCAGCAGTTATCTCCGACACACCAAGAAAACCACCGGGGAGCTGTTTTTT
>TRBJ1-2|TRBV7-2|TRBD1|NA
CASSFSGTEGYGYTF
TGTGCCAGCAGCTTTTCCGGGACAGAAGGCTATGGCTACACCTTC
>TRBJ1-1|TRBV2|NA|NA
CASVDGRGNTEAFF
TGTGCCAGCGTGGACGGTCGGGGGAACACTGAAGCTTTCTTT
>TRBJ1-1|TRBV7-9|TRBD1|NA
CASSLRDRGQAFF
TGTGCCAGCAGCCTCCGGGACAGGGGGCAAGCTTTCTTT
>TRBJ2-2|TRBV6-6|TRBD2|NA
CASSTIAGGSTGELFF
TGTGCCAGCAGTACTATAGCGGGGGGCTCCACCGGGGAGCTGTTTTTT
>TRBJ2-1|TRBV10-3|NA|NA
CAITGTGTRAQQFF
TGTGCCATCACTGGGACCGGGACAAGGGCCCAGCAGTTCTTC
>TRBJ2-1|TRBV2|NA|NA
CASSEDAGTYNEQFF
TGTGCCAGCAGCGAAGACGCAGGGACATACAATGAGCAGTTCTTC
>TRBJ1-6|TRBV19|NA|once
CASSRDRSNSPLHF
TGTGCCAGTAGTCGAGACAGGTCAAATTCACCCCTCCACTTT